The clone carrying this T cell receptor beta chain was counted a few times. No antigen is known for it. Germline V gene sequence: CDR1 SGHTA, CDR2 FQGNSA. The CDR3 loop spans 14 amino acids. The junction had 3 bases not matched to a gene; V was cut back by 5 bases and J by 7 bases. The data derive from a study of post-analysis software for immune sequencing data. Study-wide context: Several disease courses (relapsing-remitting, secondary progressive and progressive-relapsing) of multiple sclerosis were included. Broader study findings: Compared with controls, patients had more of about 5 TRBV segments, including TRBV5-6, TRBV5-1 and TRBV20-1. Multiple sclerosis was associated with a significant reduction in normalized Chao1 diversity relative to controls.

Unique molecular identifiers had been added to the TCR beta cDNA libraries. TCRdb re-derived calls from the PCR reads in MiXCR, one entry per CDR3 protein. The sample carries about 200,000 distinct CDR3 sequences, 29% recorded once. J is TRBJ2-2 and V is TRBV7-2, with 11 bases identical to TRBD2. The sequencing input was blood. The receptor was isolated from a girl aged 2-17 years with multiple sclerosis. The CDR3, as DNA: TGTGCCAGCAGCCCGCTAGCGGGAGGCGGGGAGCTGTTTTTT. Translation: CASSPLAGGGELFF.